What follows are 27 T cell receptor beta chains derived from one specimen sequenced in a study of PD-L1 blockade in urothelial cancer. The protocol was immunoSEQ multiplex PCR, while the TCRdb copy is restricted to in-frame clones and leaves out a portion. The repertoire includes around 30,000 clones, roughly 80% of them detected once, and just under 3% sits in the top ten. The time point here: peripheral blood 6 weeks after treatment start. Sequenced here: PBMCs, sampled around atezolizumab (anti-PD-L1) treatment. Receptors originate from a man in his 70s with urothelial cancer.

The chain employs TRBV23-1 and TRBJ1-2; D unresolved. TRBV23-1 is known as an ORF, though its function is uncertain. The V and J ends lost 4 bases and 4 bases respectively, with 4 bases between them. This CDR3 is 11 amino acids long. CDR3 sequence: CASSRGYGYTF. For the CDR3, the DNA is TGCGCCAGCAGTCGAGGCTATGGCTACACCTTC.

CDR3 protein: CASSFNGNLYGYTF. CDR3 DNA: TGTGCCAGCAGTTTCAACGGGAACCTCTATGGCTACACCTTC. The chain has TRBV27 and TRBJ1-2; D is ambiguous. CDR1 is MNHEY, CDR2 SMNVEV, per germline (reference sequence). CDR3 length: 14 residues. V was shortened by 3 bases and J by 4 bases, with 12 bases between the two germline ends.

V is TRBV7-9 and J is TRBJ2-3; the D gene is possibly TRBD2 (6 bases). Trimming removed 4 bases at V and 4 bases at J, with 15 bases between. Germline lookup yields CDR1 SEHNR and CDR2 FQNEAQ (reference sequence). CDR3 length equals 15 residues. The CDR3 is CASSSRPGEADTQYF. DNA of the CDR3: TGTGCCAGCAGCTCGAGACCGGGAGAAGCAGATACGCAGTATTTT.

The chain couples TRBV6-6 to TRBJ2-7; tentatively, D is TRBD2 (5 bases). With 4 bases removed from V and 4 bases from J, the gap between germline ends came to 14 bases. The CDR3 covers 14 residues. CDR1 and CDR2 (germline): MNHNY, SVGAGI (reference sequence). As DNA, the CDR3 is TGTGCCAGCAGTTCCGGGGAGAGGCTGTACGAGCAGTACTTC. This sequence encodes CASSSGERLYEQYF.

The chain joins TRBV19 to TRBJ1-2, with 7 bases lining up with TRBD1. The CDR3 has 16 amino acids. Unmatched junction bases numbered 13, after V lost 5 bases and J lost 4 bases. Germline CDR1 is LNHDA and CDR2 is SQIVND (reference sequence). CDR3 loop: CASSPWTGKASYGYTF. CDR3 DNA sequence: TGTGCCAGTAGTCCGTGGACAGGAAAAGCTTCCTATGGCTACACCTTC.

The CDR3 region is CASSQDRGQGFEKLFF. CDR3 coding DNA: TGCGCCAGCAGCCAAGATAGAGGACAGGGATTCGAAAAACTGTTTTTT. The V and J genes are TRBV4-3 and TRBJ1-4; 8 bases agree with TRBD1. Trimming at V came to 0 bases and at J to 8 bases, leaving 8 bases not matched to a gene. The CDR3 spans 16 residues. Germline assignment: CDR1 LGHNA and CDR2 YSLEER.

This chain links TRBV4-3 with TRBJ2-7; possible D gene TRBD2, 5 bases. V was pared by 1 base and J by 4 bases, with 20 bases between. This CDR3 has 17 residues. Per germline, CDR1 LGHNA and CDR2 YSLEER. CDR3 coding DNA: TGCGCCAGCAGCCAAGGGGTAGTAGAATTCCGAGGGTACGAGCAGTACTTC. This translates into CASSQGVVEFRGYEQYF.

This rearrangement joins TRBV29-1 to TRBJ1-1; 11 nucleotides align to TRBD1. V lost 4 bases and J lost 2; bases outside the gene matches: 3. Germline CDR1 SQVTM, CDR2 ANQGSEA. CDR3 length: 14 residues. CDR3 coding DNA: TGCAGCGTTGGACGGACAGGGGGCAACACTGAAGCTTTCTTT. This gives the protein CSVGRTGGNTEAFF.

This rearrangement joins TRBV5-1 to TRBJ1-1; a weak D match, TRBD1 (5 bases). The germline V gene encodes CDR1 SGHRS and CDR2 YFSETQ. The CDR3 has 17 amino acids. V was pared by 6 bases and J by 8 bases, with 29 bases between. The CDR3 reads CASTLTPTGRLKGEAFF. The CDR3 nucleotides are TGCGCCAGCACCCTAACGCCCACAGGTCGATTGAAGGGGGAAGCTTTCTTT.

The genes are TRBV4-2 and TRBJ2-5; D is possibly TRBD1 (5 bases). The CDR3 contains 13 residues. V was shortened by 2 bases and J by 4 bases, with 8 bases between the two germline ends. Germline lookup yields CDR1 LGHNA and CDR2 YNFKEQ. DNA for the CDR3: TGTGCCAGCAGCCAAAGGACATCAGAGACCCAGTACTTC. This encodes CASSQRTSETQYF.

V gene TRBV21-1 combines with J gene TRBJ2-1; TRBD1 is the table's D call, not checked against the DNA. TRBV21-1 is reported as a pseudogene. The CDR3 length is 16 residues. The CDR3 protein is CASSKLGQGSDNEQFF. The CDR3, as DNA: TGTGCCAGCAGCAAATTAGGACAGGGATCCGACAATGAGCAGTTCTTC.

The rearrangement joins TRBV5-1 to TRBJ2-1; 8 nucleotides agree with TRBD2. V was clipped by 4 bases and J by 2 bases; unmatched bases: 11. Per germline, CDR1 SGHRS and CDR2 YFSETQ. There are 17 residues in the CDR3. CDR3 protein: CASSPSLSGRAYNEQFF. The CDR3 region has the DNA TGCGCCAGCAGCCCGAGCTTGTCCGGGAGGGCCTACAATGAGCAGTTCTTC.

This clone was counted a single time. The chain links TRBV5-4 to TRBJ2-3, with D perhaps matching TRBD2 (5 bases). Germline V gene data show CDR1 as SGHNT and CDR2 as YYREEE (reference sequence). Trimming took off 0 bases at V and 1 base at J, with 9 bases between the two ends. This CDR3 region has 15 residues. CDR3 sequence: CASSLVGSGTDTQYF. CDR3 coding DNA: TGTGCCAGCAGCTTGGTGGGTAGCGGCACAGATACGCAGTATTTT.

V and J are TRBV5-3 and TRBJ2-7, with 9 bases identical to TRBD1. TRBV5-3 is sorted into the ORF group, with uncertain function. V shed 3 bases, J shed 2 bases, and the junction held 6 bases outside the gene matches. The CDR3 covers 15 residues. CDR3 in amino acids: CARSWGQGQTYEQYF. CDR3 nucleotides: TGTGCCAGAAGCTGGGGACAGGGACAAACCTACGAGCAGTACTTC.

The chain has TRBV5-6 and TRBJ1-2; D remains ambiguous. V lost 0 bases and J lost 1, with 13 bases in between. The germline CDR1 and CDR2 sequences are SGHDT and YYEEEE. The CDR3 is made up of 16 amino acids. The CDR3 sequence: CASSLAVGGLNYGYTF. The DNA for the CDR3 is TGTGCCAGCAGCTTGGCCGTTGGTGGCCTTAACTATGGCTACACCTTC. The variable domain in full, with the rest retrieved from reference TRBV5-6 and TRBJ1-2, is DAGVTQSPTHLIKTRGQQVTLRCSPKSGHDTVSWYQQALGQGPQFIFQYYEEEERQRGNFPDRFSGHQFPNYSSELNVNALLLGDSALYLCASSLAVGGLNYGYTFGSGTRLTVV.

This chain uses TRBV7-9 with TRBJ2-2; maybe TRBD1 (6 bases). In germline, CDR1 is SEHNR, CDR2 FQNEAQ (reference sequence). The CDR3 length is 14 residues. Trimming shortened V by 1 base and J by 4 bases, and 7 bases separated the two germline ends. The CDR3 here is CASSLDRATGELFF. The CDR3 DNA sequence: TGTGCCAGCAGCTTAGACAGGGCCACCGGGGAGCTGTTTTTT.

The DNA for the CDR3 is TGTGCCAGCAGCTTTGGACTAGCGGGTAACCGTCAAGAGACCCAGTACTTC. Translation gives CASSFGLAGNRQETQYF. This chain uses TRBV7-2 with TRBJ2-5, with 11 bases identical to TRBD2. Germline trimming cut 3 bases from V and 2 bases from J; bases unmatched to any gene: 8. This CDR3 region has 17 residues. Per germline, CDR1 SGHTA and CDR2 FQGNSA.

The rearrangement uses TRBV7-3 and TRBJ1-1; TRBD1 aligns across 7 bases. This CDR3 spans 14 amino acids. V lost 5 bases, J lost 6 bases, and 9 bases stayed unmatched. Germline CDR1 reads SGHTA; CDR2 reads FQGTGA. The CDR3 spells CASSRGGSSAEAFF. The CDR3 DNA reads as TGTGCCAGCAGCCGAGGGGGCAGTTCCGCTGAAGCTTTCTTT.

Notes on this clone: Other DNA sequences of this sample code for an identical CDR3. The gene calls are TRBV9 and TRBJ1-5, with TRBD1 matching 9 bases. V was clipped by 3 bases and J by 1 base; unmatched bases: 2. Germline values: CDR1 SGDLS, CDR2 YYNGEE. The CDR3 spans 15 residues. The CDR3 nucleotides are TGTGCCAGCAGCGCAGGGACAGGGAGCAATCAGCCCCAGCATTTT. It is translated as CASSAGTGSNQPQHF.

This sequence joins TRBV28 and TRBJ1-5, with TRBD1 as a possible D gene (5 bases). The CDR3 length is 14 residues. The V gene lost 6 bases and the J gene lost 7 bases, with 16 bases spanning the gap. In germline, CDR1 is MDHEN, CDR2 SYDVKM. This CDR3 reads CASRTGGQGQPQHF. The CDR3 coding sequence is TGTGCCAGCAGAACGGGGGGTCAAGGACAGCCCCAGCATTTT.

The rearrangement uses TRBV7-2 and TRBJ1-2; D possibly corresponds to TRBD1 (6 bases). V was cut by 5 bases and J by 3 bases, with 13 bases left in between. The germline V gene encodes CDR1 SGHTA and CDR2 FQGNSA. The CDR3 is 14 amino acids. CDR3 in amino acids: CASSGGANYYGYTF. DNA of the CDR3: TGTGCCAGCAGCGGGGGGGCAAACTACTATGGCTACACCTTC.

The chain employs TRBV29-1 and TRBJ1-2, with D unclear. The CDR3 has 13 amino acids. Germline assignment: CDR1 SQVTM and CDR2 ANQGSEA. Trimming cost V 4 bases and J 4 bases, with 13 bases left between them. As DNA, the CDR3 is TGCAGCGTTGGGGCAGAAAGTCTCTATGGCTACACCTTC. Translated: CSVGAESLYGYTF.

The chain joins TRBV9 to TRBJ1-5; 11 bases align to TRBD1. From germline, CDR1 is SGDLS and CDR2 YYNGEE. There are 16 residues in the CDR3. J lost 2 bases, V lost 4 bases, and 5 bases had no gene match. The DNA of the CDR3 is TGTGCCAGCAGCCCGGGACAGGGGGGTCGCAATCAGCCCCAGCATTTT. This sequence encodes CASSPGQGGRNQPQHF. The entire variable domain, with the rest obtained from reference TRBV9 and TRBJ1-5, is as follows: DSGVTQTPKHLITATGQRVTLRCSPRSGDLSVYWYQQSLDQGLQFLIQYYNGEERAKGNILERFSAQQFPDLHSELNLSSLELGDSALYFCASSPGQGGRNQPQHFGDGTRLSIL.

CDR3 coding DNA: TGCGCCAGCAGCTTGAGGACAGGGGGGCGGATGAACACTGAAGCTTTCTTT. Its translation is CASSLRTGGRMNTEAFF. This chain connects TRBV5-1 to TRBJ1-1; 10 bases are a match to TRBD1. With 1 base clipped from V and 0 bases from J, the junction kept 6 bases outside the gene matches. From germline, CDR1 is SGHRS and CDR2 YFSETQ. This CDR3 spans 17 amino acids.

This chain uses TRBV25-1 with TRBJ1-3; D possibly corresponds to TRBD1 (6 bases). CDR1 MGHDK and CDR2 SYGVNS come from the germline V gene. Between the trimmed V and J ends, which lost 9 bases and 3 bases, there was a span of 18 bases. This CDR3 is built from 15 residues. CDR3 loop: CASQEAGTIGNTIYF. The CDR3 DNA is TGTGCCAGTCAGGAAGCAGGGACAATTGGAAACACCATATATTTT.

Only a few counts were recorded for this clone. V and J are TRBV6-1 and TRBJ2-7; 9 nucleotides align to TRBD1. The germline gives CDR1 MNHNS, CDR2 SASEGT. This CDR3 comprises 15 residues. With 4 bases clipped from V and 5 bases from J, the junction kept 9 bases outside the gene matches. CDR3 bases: TGTGCCAGCAGTGTCCGGGACAGGGCTTACCACGAGCAGTACTTC. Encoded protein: CASSVRDRAYHEQYF.

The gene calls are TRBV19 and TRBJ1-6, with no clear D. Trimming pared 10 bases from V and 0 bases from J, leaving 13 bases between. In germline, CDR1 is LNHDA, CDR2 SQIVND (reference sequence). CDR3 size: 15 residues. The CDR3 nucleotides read TGTGCCACTACGAGGGAGAGCTCCTATAATTCACCCCTCCACTTT. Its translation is CATTRESSYNSPLHF.